The clone carrying this T cell receptor beta chain came up a few times. Original processing methods: Estimation of nucleated cell counts was performed using reference gene primer amplification. Libraries were prepared by immunoSEQ multiplex PCR; TCRdb keeps only in-frame clonotypes and omits some of them. D and trimming come from the DNA, and the V and J calls and clone size come from that table. The sample has roughly 50,000 clones; more than 70% are singletons. This sample was included in a study of blood T cell repertoires in COVID-19. About the study: Sites across the United States, Italy and Spain contributed samples from acute and convalescent COVID-19. T cells, B-cell-depleted T cells, or PBMCs supplied cDNA or gDNA.

The CDR3 is 13 amino acids. Trimming took 4 bases from V and 4 from J; bases not matched to a gene: 0. Germline CDR1 and CDR2: LGHDT and YNNKEL (reference sequence). The chain combines TRBV3-1 (or the pseudogene TRBV3-2) with TRBJ2-7; 11 bases fit TRBD1. The sample comprised peripheral blood. The sequence came from a human donor in a cohort sampled during active COVID-19. The CDR3 reads CASSRDRGYEQYF. The DNA of the CDR3 is TGTGCCAGCAGCCGGGACAGGGGGTACGAGCAGTACTTC.